Below, one T cell receptor (beta chain) is given with its context. Its antigen is not identified. These data belong to a study of Graves' ophthalmopathy and Graves' hyperthyroidism. For the study at large: The study drew peripheral blood at initial diagnosis, before any treatment.

The CDR3 totals 15 residues. From germline, CDR1 is SGHVS and CDR2 FQNEAQ. Trimming at V came to 5 bases and at J to 0 bases, leaving 5 bases not matched to a gene. Amplification of TCR beta CDR3 regions used RNA transcripts. HTBI primers served in a first-round RT-PCR, which a second-round multiplex PCR followed. TCRdb ran MiXCR on the multiplex PCR reads and lists one entry per CDR3 protein. In the table there are 650,000 to 800,000 distinct CDR3 sequences, just over 40% of which are singletons. The study's findings and limits: Detection in blood was also observed for most expanded thyroid clonotypes above 0.001 frequency.

The genes are TRBV7-8 and TRBJ2-7, with 9 positions matching TRBD1. Source material: peripheral blood. The TCR originated in an adult man with Graves' ophthalmopathy. CDR3 in amino acids: CASSRRTGVSYEQYF. CDR3 bases: TGTGCCAGCAGCAGGAGGACAGGGGTCTCCTACGAGCAGTACTTC.